This TCR beta chain was captured in a study of technical replicates of blood from a few donors. Trimming cost V 0 bases and J 8 bases, with 13 bases left between them. Germline-derived CDR1 and CDR2 are GTSNPN and SVGIG (reference sequence). This CDR3 spans 14 amino acids. TCRdb keeps only in-frame clones here, not all; method: immunoSEQ multiplex PCR. This sample carries about 49,000 clones, about 94% of them seen once, and the ten largest clones take around 3.6%. The V and J genes are TRBV30 and TRBJ1-4; D not resolved. The receptor was isolated from a human donor in good health. Some clones in this sample may be carry-over from other donors' samples. The specimen was PBMCs. The CDR3 DNA sequence: TGTGCCTGGAGTGTGAATTCGAGGATCGAAAAACTGTTTTTT. Residues: CAWSVNSRIEKLFF.